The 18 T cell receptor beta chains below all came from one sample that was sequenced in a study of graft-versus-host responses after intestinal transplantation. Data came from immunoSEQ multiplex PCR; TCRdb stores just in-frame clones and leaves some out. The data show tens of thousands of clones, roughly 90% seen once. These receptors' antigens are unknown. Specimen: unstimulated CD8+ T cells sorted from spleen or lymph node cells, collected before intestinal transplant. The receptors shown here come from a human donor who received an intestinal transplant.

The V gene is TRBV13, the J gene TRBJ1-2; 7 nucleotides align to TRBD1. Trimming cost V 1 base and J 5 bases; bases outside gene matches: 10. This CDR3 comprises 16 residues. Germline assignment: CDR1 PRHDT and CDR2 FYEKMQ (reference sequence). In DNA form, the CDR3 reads TGTGCCAGCAGCTTAGAGCCCGACAGGGTTGGGTATGGCTACACCTTC. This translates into CASSLEPDRVGYGYTF.

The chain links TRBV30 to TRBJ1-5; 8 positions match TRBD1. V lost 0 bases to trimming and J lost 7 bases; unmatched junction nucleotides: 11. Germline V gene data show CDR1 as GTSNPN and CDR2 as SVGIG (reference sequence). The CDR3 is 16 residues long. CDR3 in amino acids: CAWSVRAGQGNQPQHF. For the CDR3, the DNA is TGTGCCTGGAGTGTAAGAGCCGGACAGGGTAACCAGCCCCAGCATTTT.

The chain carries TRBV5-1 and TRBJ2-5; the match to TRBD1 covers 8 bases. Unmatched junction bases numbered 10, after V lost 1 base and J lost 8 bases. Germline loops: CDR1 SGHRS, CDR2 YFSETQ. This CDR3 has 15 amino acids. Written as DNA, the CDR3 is TGCGCCAGCAGCTTGCACCCTGGACAGGGCGGCACCCAGTACTTC. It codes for CASSLHPGQGGTQYF.

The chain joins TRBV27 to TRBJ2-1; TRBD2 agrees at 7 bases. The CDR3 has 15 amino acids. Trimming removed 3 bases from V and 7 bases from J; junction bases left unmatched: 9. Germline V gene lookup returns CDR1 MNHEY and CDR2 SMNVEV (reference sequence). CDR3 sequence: CASSLGGNLGNEQFF. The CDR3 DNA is TGTGCCAGCAGTTTGGGAGGGAACCTTGGGAATGAGCAGTTCTTC.

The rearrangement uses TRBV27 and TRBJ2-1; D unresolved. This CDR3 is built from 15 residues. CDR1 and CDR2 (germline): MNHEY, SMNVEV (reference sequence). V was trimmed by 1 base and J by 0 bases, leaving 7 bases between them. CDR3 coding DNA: TGTGCCAGCAGTTTATTGCGATCCTCCTACAATGAGCAGTTCTTC. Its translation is CASSLLRSSYNEQFF.

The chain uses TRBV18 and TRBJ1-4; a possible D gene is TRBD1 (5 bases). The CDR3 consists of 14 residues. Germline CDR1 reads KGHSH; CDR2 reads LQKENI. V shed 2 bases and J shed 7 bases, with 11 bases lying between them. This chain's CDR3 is CASSPKGFREKLFF. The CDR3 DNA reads TGTGCCAGCTCACCAAAGGGGTTTCGTGAAAAACTGTTTTTT.

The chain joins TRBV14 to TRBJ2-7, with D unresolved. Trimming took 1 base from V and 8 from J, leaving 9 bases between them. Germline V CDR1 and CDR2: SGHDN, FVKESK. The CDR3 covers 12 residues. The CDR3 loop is CASSQGVAQQYF. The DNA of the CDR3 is TGTGCCAGCAGCCAAGGAGTCGCCCAGCAGTACTTC.

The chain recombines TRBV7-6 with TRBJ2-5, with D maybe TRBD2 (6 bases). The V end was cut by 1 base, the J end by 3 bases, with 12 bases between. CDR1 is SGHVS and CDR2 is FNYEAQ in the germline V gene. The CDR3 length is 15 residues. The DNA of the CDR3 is TGTGCCAGCAGCTTAGAAGGAACGGGGGAAGAGACCCAGTACTTC. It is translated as CASSLEGTGEETQYF.

CDR3 sequence (DNA): TGCGCCAGCAGCCGCGACTGGACAGGGGACACCGGGGAGCTGTTTTTT. Its protein product is CASSRDWTGDTGELFF. The rearrangement joins TRBV4-1 to TRBJ2-2; 9 nucleotides line up with TRBD1. The germline V gene has CDR1 MGHRA and CDR2 YSYEKL. The J segment lost 3 bases and the V segment lost 4 bases, leaving 6 bases of the junction unmatched. The CDR3 covers 16 residues.

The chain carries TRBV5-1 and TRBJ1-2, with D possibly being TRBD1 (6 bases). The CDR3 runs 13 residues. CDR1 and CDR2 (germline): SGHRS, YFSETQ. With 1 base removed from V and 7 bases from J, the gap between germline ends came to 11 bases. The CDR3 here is CASSLSRGSGYTF. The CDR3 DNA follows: TGCGCCAGCAGCTTGAGCAGGGGCTCTGGCTACACCTTC. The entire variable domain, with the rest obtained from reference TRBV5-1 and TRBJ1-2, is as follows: KAGVTQTPRYLIKTRGQQVTLSCSPISGHRSVSWYQQTPGQGLQFLFEYFSETQRNKGNFPGRFSGRQFSNSRSEMNVSTLELGDSALYLCASSLSRGSGYTFGSGTRLTVV.

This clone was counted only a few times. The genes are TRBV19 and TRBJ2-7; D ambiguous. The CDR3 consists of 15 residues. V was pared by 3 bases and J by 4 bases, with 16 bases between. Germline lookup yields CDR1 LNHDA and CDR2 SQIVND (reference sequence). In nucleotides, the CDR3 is TGTGCCAGTAGTATCAAAAGCCGCCAACGATACGAGCAGTACTTC. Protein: CASSIKSRQRYEQYF.

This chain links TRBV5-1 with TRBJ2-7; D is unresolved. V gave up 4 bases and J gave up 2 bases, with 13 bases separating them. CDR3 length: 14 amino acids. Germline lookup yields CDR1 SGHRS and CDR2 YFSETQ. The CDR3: CASSLPAIPYEQYF. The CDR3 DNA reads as TGCGCCAGCAGCCTACCAGCGATCCCCTACGAGCAGTACTTC.

The CDR3 spells CASSETAASSGNTIYF. The DNA of the CDR3 is TGTGCCAGCAGTGAAACGGCGGCAAGCTCTGGAAACACCATATATTTT. The chain employs TRBV2 and TRBJ1-3; unclear D gene. Germline V gene data show CDR1 as SNHLY and CDR2 as FYNNEI. CDR3 length: 16 residues. The V end was cut by 2 bases, the J end by 0 bases, with 11 bases between.

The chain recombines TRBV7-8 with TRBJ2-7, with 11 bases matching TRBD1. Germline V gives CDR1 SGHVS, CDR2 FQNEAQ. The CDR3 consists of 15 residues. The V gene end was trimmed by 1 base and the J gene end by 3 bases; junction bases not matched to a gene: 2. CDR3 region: CASSLGTGGFYEQYF. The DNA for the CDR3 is TGTGCCAGCAGCTTAGGGACAGGGGGCTTCTACGAGCAGTACTTC.

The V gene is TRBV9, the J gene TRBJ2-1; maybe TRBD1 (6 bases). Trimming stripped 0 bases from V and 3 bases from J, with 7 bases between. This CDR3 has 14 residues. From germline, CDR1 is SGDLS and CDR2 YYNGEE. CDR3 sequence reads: CASSVDRDYNEQFF. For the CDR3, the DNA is TGTGCCAGCAGCGTAGACAGGGACTACAATGAGCAGTTCTTC.

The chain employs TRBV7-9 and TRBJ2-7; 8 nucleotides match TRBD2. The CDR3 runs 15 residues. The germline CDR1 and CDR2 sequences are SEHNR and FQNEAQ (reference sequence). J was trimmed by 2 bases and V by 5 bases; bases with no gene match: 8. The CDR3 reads CASSPGGVETYEQYF. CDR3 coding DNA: TGTGCCAGCAGCCCCGGGGGGGTTGAAACCTACGAGCAGTACTTC.

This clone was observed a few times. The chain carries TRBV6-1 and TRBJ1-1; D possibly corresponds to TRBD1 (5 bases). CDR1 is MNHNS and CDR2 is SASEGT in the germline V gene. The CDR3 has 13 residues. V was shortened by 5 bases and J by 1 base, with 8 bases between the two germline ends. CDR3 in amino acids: CASSPQENTEAFF. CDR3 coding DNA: TGTGCCAGCAGTCCACAGGAGAACACTGAAGCTTTCTTT.

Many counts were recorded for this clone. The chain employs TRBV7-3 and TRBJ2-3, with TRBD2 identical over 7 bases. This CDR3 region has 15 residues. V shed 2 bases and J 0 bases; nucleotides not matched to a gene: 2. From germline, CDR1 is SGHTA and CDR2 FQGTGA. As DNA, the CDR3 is TGTGCCAGCAGCTTAGCGGGGGTTAGCACAGATACGCAGTATTTT. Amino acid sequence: CASSLAGVSTDTQYF.